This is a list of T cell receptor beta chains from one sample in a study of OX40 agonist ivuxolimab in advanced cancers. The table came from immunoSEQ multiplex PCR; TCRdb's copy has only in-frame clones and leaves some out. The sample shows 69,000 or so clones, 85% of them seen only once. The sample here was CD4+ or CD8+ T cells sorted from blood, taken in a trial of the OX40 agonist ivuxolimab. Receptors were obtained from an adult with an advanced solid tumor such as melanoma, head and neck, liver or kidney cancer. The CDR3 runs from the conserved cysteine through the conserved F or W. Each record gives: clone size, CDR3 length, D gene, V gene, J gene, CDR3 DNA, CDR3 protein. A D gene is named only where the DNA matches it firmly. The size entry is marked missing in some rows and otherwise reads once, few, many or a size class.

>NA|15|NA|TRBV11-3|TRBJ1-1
TGTGCCAGCACCCCCGGGGGGGTCTCGTACACTGAAGCTTTCTTT
CASTPGGVSYTEAFF
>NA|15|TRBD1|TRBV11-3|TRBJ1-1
TGTGCCAGCAGGTCGCAGGGGGAGCGGGCCGCTGAAGCTTTCTTT
CASRSQGERAAEAFF
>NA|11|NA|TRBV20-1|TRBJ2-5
TGCAGTGCTGGGAGAGGAGAGACCCAGTACTTC
CSAGRGETQYF
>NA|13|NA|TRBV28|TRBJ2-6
TGTGCCAGCAGGCCTCCTGGGGCCAACGTCCTGACTTTC
CASRPPGANVLTF
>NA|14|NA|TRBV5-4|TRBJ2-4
TGTGCCAGCAGGGGCCGGGGGCGGACGGACATTCAGTACTTC
CASRGRGRTDIQYF
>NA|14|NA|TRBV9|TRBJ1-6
TGTGCCAGCAGCGTACGACAGGATAATTCACCCCTCCACTTT
CASSVRQDNSPLHF
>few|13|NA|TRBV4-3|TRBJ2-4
TGCGCCAGCAGCCAAGTTTGGGGGGACATTCAGTACTTC
CASSQVWGDIQYF
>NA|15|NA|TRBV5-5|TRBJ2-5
TGTGCCAGCAGCCCCTTTCAGGGGGGCCGGGAGACCCAGTACTTC
CASSPFQGGRETQYF
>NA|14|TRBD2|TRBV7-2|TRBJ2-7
TGTGCCAGCAGCTGGACTAGCGGGGCCTACGAGCAGTACTTC
CASSWTSGAYEQYF
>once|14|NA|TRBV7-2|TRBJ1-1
TGTGCCAGCAGCTTAGAGGGTAGAGGCACTGAAGCTTTCTTT
CASSLEGRGTEAFF
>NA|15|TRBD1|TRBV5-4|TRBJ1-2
TGTGCCAGCAGTCCCACAGGGGCCCTTAACTATGGCTACACCTTC
CASSPTGALNYGYTF
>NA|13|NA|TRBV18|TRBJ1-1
TGTGCCAGCTCCCAATCCACCGACACTGAAGCTTTCTTT
CASSQSTDTEAFF
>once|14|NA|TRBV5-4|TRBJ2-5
TGTGCCAGCAGCTTTGGGGCAGGGAGCGAGACCCAGTACTTC
CASSFGAGSETQYF
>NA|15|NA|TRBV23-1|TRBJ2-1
TGCGCCAGCTGCGTTCAAACAGCGGACCCCCCTGAGCAGTTCTTC
CASCVQTADPPEQFF
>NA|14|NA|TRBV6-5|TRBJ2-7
TGTGCCAGCAGTAAGACTCCCGGCTCCTACGAGCAGTACTTC
CASSKTPGSYEQYF
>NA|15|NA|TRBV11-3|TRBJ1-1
TGTGCCAGCAGCTTAGGTTTGGGGCGCACCACTGAAGCTTTCTTT
CASSLGLGRTTEAFF
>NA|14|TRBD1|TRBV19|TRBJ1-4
TGTGCCAGTAGCGCCGGGACAGGGAGTGAAAAACTGTTTTTT
CASSAGTGSEKLFF
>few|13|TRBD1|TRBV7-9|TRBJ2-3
TGTGCCAGCAGCTTAGGACAGGGGGATACGCAGTATTTT
CASSLGQGDTQYF
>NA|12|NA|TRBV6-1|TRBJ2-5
TGTGCCAGCAGTGAACCTTATGAGACCCAGTACTTC
CASSEPYETQYF
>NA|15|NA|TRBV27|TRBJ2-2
TGTGCCAGCAGTCCCAGGGGAATAGGCACCGGGGAGCTGTTTTTT
CASSPRGIGTGELFF
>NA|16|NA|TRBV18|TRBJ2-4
TGTGCCAGCTCACCAACCGGGACCAAGGCCAAAAACATTCAGTACTTC
CASSPTGTKAKNIQYF
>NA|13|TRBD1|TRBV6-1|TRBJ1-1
TGTGCCAGCAGTTCGACAGGGTACGCTGAAGCTTTCTTT
CASSSTGYAEAFF
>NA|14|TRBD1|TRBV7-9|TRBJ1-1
TGTGCCAGCAGCCTAGGACAGGGATTCACTGAAGCTTTCTTT
CASSLGQGFTEAFF
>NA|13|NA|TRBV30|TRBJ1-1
TGTGCCTGGAGTACCGGAAGAAGGGCTGAAGCTTTCTTT
CAWSTGRRAEAFF
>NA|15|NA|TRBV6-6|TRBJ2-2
TGTGCCAGCAGTTACTCTCCGGGGTTCCAGGGGGAGCTGTTTTTT
CASSYSPGFQGELFF
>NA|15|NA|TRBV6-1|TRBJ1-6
TGTGCCAGCATTCTCCGAGGCTCCTATAATTCACCCCTCCACTTT
CASILRGSYNSPLHF